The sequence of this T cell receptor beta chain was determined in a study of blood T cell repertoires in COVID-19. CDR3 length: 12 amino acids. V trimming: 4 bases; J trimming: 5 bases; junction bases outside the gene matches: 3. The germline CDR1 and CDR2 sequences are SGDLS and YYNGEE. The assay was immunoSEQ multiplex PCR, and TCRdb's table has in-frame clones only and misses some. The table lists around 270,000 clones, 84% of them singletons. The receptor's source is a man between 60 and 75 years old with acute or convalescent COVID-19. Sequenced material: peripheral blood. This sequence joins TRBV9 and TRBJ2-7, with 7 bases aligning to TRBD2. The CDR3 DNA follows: TGTGCCAGCAGCCGTAGCGGGCACGAGCAGTACTTC. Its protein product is CASSRSGHEQYF.